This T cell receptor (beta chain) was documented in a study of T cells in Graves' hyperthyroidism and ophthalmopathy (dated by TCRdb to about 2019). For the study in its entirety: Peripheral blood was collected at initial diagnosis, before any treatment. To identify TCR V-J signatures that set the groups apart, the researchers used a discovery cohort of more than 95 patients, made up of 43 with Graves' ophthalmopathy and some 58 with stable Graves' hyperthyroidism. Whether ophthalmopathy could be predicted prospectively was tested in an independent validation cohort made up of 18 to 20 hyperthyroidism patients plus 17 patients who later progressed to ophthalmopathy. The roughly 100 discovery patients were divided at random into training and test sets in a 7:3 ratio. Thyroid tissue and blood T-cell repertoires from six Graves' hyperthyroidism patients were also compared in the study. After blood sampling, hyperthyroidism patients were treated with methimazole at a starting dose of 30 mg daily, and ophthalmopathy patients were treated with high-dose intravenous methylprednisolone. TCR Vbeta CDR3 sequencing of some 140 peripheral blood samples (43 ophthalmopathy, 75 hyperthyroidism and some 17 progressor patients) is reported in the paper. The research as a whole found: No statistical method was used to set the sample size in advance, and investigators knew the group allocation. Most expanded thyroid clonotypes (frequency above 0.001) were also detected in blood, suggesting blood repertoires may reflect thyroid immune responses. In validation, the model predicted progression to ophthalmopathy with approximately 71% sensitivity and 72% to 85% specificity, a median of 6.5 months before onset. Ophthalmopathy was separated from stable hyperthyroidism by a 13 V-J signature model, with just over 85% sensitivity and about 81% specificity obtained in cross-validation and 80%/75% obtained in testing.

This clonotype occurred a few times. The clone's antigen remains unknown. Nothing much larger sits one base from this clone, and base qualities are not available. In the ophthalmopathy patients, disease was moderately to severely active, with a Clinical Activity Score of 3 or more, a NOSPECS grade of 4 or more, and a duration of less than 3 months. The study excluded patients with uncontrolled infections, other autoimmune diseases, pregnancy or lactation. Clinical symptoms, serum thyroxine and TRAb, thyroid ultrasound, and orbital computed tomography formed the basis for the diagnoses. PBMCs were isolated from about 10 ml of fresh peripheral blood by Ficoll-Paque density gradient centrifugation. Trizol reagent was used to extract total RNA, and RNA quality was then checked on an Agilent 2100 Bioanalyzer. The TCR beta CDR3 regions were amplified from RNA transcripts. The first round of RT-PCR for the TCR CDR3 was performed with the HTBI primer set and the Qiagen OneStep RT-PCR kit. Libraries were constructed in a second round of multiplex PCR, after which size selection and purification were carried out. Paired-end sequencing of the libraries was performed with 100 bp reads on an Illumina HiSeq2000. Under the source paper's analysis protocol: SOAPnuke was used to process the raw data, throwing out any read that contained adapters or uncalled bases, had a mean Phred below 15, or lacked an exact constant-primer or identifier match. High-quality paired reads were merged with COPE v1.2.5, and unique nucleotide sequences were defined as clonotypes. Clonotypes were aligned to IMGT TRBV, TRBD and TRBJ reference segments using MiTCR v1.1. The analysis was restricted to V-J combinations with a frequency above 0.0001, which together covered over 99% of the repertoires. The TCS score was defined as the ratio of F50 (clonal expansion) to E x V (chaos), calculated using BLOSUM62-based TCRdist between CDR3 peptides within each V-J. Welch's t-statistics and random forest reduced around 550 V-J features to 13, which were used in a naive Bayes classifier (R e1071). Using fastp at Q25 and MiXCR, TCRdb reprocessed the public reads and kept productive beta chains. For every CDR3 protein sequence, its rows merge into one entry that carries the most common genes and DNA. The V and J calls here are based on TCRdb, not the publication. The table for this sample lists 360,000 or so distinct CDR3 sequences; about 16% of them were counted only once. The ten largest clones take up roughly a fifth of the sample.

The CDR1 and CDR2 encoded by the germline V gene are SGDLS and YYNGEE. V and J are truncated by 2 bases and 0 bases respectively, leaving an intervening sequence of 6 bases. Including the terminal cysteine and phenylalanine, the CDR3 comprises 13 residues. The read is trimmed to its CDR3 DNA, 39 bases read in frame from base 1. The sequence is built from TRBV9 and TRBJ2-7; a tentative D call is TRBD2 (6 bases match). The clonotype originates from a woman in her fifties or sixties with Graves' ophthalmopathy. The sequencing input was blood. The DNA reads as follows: TGTGCCAGCAGCGTGGAGGGCTCCTACGAGCAGTACTTC. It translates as CASSVEGSYEQYF.